Given below is one T cell receptor (beta chain) in context. The antigen is undetermined. The use of a sample-barcoded 5' primer and a J-beta primer mix characterized a second PCR of about 6 to 11 cycles. In TCRdb, the 5' RACE reads were re-called with MiXCR into one record per CDR3 protein. This sample yields around 1,900,000 distinct CDR3 sequences, of which roughly two fifths are seen a single time; 20% to 25% belongs to the top ten. This sample was included in a study of blood T cells in healthy people across ages. The study's findings and limits: Roughly linear age-related decline in beta diversity appeared, significant by age around 36. Estimated diversity, derived from one million T cells, was regarded as an underestimate.

Peripheral blood was drawn, approximately 9.4 milliliters per donor. Each sample yielded at least 6 million isolated PBMCs. The receptor's source is a human donor in good health. Sequenced: blood.

The CDR3 reads CAWSGFGVEQYF. The CDR3 DNA reads as TGTGCCTGGAGTGGATTCGGGGTTGAGCAGTACTTC. The chain employs TRBV30 and TRBJ2-7; D is possibly TRBD2 (5 bases). Looked up from germline, CDR1 is GTSNPN and CDR2 is SVGIG (reference sequence). The germline V and J ends were trimmed by 1 base and 7 bases, with 11 bases remaining between them. This CDR3 has 12 residues.